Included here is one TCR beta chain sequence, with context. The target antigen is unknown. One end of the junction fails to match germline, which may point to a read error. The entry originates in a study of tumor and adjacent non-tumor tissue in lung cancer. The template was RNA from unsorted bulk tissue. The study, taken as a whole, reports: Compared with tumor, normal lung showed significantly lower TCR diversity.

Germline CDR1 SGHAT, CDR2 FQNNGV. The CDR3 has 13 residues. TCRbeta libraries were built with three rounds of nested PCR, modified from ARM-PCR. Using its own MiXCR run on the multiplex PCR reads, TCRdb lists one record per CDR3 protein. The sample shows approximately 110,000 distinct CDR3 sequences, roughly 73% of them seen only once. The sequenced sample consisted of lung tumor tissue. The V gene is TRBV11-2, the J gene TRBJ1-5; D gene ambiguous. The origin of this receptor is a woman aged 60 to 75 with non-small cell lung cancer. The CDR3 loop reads CACSLERGQPQHF. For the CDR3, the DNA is TGTGCCTGCAGCTTAGAAAGAGGCCAGCCCCAGCATTTT.